This T cell receptor (beta chain) came from a study of T cells expressing NK-cell markers (dated by TCRdb to 2019 to 2021). Background on the whole study: In sorted CD3+CD56+NKG2C+, CD3+CD56+NKG2C- and CD3+CD56-NKG2C+ T-cell subsets from several donors, TCR beta-chain repertoires were profiled. Among the eight sequenced donors, only one was HCMV-seronegative, while the other seven were HCMV-seropositive. Randomly selected healthy volunteers, three men and five women, were used as the eight sequenced donors. Libraries were sequenced as 2 x 150 bp reads on Illumina HiSeq 2000/2500, MiSeq or NextSeq. Broad study findings and their caveats: For roughly 6 donors, the dominant CD3+CD56+NKG2C+ clonotypes were among the top 10 CD8+ clonotypes and accounted for about 1.0-8% of CD8+ T cells. Those dominant clonotypes were again the most abundant among CD3+CD56-NKG2C+ cells in a handful of donors, at roughly 28.3-65%. Whether the expanded NKG2C-expressing T cell clones were specific for HCMV antigens remained unclear.

Sequencing used an Illumina HiSeq 2000. The TCR beta cDNA libraries were made using 5'RACE template switching, a step that added both a universal primer site and unique molecular identifiers. Synthesis of cDNA was primed from the TCR beta constant segment and was followed by two consecutive PCR amplification steps. Processing in the source paper ran as follows. MIGEC handled demultiplexing of the reads and grouping by UMI, while MiTCR was used to assemble and quantify clonotypes. To exclude erroneous sequences, only TCR cDNA sequences supported by at least two reads were retained. Downstream repertoire analysis used the tcR package, and clonotypes were matched across fractions by CDR3 nucleotide sequence plus V segment. VDJmatch was used to annotate antigen specificity against VDJdb, with one amino acid substitution allowed in CDR3. The reads went through TCRdb reprocessing, and each CDR3 protein sequence gets one entry with no DNA. TCRdb, rather than the study authors, made the V and J calls. The record for this sample contains some 390,000 distinct CDR3 sequences. Together, the top ten hold about 11% of the sample.

The germline V gene (reference sequence) sets CDR1 to DFQATT and CDR2 to SNEGSKA. The CDR3, cysteine through phenylalanine, is 17 amino acids long. No DNA is given. A commercial ELISA kit detecting HCMV-specific IgG in serum was used to determine HCMV serostatus. Ficoll density gradient centrifugation was used to isolate peripheral blood mononuclear cells from blood. Comment on this clonotype: Its antigen remains unidentified.

This sequence was found in a woman aged 45 to 65 in good health. Donor details come from another sample of the same person, matched by shared clones. The sequenced sample consisted of blood T cells: a sorted CD56 or NKG2C T cell subset, CD4+ or CD8+ T cells, or bulk PBMC T cells (not recorded which). This chain joins TRBV20-1 to TRBJ2-1; TCRdb calls TRBD2, which cannot be checked without DNA. CDR3 reads: CSADLTSGGSTGYEQFF.